Shown below are 3 T cell receptor beta chains from a single sample sequenced in a study of blood T cell repertoires in COVID-19 (dated by TCRdb to 2018 to 2021). The library was produced with the immunoSEQ multiplex PCR assay. The table was pulled from immuneACCESS by TCRdb, which kept in-frame rearrangements only. Such tables lose some clones; where checked, under half of the loss comes from unresolved V genes, and the rest has no known cause. Within this sample are more than 200,000 clones, with 88% of them counted one time only. The top ten constitute around 3.7% of the sample. Sequenced input: PBMCs or T cells enriched from blood (not recorded which). All receptors derive from a woman in her 30s who had been exposed to COVID-19.

The chain combines TRBV4-1 with TRBJ2-7, with TRBD2 identical over 10 bases. The V gene end was trimmed by 2 bases and the J gene end by 3 bases; junction bases not matched to a gene: 4. Germline V lookup: CDR1 MGHRA, CDR2 YSYEKL. The CDR3 totals 15 residues. The CDR3 loop reads CASSQILAGSYEQYF. The CDR3 nucleotides read TGCGCCAGCAGCCAAATACTAGCGGGGAGCTACGAGCAGTACTTC.

The chain links TRBV9 to TRBJ2-7; 10 nucleotides match TRBD2. The germline V gene encodes CDR1 SGDLS and CDR2 YYNGEE. J was trimmed by 3 bases and V by 2 bases; bases with no gene match: 5. This CDR3 contains 15 residues. DNA of the CDR3: TGTGCCAGCAGCGTTGCTGGACTAGCGGTCTACGAGCAGTACTTC. Protein: CASSVAGLAVYEQYF. Using reference TRBV9 and TRBJ2-7 for the parts outside the CDR3, the full variable domain is DSGVTQTPKHLITATGQRVTLRCSPRSGDLSVYWYQQSLDQGLQFLIQYYNGEERAKGNILERFSAQQFPDLHSELNLSSLELGDSALYFCASSVAGLAVYEQYFGPGTRLTVT.

The chain carries TRBV21-1 and TRBJ1-6; the table gives TRBD1 as D, unverified against the DNA. TRBV21-1 is a pseudogene segment. This CDR3 comprises 13 residues. The DNA for the CDR3 is TGTGCCAGCAGCAAAGGCAGGGGCTCACCCCTCCACTTT. Residues: CASSKGRGSPLHF.